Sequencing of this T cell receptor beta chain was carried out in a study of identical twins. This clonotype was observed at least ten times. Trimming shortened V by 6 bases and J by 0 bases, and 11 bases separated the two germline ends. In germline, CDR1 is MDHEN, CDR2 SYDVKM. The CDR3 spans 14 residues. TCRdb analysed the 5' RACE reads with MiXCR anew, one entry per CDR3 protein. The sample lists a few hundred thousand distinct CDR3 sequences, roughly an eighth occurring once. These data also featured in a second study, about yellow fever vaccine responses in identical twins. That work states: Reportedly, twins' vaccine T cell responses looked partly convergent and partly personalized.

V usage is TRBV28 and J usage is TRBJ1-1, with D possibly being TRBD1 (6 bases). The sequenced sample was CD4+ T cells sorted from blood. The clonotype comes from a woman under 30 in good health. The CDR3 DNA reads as TGTGCCAGCAGACCCGGGACAATGAACACTGAAGCTTTCTTT. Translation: CASRPGTMNTEAFF.